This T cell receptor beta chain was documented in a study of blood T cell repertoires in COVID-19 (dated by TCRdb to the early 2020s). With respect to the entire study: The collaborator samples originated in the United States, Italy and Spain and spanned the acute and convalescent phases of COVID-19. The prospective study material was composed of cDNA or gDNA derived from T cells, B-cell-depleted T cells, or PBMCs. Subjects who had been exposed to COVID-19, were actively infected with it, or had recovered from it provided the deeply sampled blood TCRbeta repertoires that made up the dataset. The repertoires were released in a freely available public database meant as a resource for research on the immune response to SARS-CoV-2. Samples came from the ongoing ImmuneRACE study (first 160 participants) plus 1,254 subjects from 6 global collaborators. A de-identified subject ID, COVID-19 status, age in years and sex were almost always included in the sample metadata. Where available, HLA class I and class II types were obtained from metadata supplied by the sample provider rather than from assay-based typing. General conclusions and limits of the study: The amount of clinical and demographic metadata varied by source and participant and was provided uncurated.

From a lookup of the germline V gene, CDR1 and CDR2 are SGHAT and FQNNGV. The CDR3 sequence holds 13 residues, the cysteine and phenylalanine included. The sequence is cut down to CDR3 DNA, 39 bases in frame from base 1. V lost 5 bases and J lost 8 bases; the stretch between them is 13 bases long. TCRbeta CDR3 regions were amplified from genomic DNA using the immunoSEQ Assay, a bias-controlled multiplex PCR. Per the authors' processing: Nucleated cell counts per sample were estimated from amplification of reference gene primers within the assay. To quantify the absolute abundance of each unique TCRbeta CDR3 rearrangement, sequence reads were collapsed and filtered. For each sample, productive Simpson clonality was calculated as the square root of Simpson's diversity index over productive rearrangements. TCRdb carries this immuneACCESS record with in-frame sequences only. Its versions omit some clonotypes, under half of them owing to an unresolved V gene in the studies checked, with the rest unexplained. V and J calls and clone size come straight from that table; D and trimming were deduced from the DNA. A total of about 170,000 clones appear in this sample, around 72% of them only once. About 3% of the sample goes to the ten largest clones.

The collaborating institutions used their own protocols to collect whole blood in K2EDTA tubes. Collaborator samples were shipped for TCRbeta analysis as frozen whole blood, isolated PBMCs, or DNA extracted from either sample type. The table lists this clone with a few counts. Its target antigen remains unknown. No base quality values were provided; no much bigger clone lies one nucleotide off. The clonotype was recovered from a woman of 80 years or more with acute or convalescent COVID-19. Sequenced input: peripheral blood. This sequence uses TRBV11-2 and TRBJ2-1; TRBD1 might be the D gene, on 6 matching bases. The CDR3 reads CASSQGQSHEQFF. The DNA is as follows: TGTGCCAGCAGCCAAGGACAGTCCCATGAGCAGTTCTTC.